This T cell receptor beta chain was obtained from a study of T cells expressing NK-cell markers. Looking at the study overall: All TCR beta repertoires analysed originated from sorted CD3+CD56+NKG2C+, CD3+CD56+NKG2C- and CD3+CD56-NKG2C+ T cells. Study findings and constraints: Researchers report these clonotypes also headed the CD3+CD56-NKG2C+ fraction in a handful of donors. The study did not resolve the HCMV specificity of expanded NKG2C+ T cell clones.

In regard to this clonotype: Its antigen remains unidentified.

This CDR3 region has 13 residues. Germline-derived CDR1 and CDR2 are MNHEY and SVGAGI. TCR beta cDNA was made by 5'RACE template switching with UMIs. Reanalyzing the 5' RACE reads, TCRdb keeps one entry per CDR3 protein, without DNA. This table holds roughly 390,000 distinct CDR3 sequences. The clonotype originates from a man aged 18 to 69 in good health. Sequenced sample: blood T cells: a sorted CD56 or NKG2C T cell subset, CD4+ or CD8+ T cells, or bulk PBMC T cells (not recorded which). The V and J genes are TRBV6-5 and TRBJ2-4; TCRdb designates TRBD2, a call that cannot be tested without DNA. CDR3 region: CASSNRPADIQYF.